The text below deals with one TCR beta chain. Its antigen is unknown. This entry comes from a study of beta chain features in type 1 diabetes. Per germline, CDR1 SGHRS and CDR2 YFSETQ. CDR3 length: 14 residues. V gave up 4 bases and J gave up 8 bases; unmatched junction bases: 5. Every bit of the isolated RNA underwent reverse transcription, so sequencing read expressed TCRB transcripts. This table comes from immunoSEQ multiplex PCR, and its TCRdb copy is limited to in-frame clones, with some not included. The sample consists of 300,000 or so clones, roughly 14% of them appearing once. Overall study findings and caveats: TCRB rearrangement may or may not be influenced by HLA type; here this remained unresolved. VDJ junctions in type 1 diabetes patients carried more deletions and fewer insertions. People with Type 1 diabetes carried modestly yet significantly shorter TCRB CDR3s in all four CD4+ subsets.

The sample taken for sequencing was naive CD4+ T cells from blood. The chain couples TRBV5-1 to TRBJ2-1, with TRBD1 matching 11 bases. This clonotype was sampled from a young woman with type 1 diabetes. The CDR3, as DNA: TGCGCCAGCAGCCCCCGGGACAGGGGGGATGAGCAGTTCTTC. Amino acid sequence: CASSPRDRGDEQFF.